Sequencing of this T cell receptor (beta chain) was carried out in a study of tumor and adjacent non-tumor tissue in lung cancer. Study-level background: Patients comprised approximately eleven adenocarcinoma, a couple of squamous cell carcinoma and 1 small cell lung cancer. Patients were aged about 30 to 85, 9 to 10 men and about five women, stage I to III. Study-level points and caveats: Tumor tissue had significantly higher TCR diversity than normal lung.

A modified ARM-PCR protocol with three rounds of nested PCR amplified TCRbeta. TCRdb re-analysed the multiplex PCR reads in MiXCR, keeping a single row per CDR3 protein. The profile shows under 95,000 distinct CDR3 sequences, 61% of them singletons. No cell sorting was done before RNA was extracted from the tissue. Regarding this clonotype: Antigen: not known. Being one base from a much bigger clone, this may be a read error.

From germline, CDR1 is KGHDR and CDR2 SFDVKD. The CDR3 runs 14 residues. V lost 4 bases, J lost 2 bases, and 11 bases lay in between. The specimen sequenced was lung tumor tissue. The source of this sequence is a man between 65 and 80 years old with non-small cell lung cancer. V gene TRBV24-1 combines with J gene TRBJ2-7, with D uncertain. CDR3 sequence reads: CATSDRTVPYEQYF. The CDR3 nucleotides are TGTGCCACCAGTGACAGGACGGTTCCCTACGAGCAGTACTTC.